This T cell receptor beta chain appears in the sequencing data of a study of shared clonotypes between healthy human individuals. As for the study in general: Donor composition was a couple of women and three men, aged 18 to 49.

Unsorted PBMCs provided DNA that was sequenced on ten immunoSEQ deep assay plates. Here immunoSEQ multiplex PCR was the method, and the copy in TCRdb shows in-frame clones only, minus some. The table has some 470,000 clones, approximately 80% seen once. This clone was detected many times. Sequences were obtained from PBMCs. This TCR came from a woman in her forties in good health. Some clones in this sample may be carry-over from other donors' samples.

This chain's CDR3 is CASSSAGDQPQHF. CDR3 nucleotides: TGTGCCAGCAGCTCCGCCGGGGATCAGCCCCAGCATTTT. The gene calls are TRBV9 and TRBJ1-5; D uncertain. V lost 4 bases, J lost 5 bases, and 10 bases lay in between. CDR1 is SGDLS and CDR2 is YYNGEE in the germline V gene. The CDR3 spans 13 residues.